The clone carrying this TCR beta chain appeared a few times. Antigen unknown. The data originate from a study of cytomegalovirus exposure and HLA in healthy donors. Overall study results and limits: In a later analysis, V- and J-gene trimming of beta chains associated with a DCLRE1C missense variant, replicated independently. In vitro work confirmed that a few CMV-associated chains recognize CMV antigens.

Primers included in the PCR were 60 Vbeta and 13 Jbeta primers. Assay used: immunoSEQ multiplex PCR; TCRdb lists only in-frame clones, some missing. Of some 65,000 clones in the sample, 62% were seen once. This sequence originates from a man between 25 and 39 years old in good health and CMV-seronegative. The sample comprised PBMCs.

The CDR3 DNA reads as TGTGCCAGCAGCTTAGACCCCTTCGACAGGGGGTACGAGCAGTACTTC. This gives the protein CASSLDPFDRGYEQYF. The V gene is TRBV7-2, the J gene TRBJ2-7; the match to TRBD1 covers 9 bases. The trim removed 1 base at V and 4 bases at J, leaving 8 bases unmatched. CDR3 length: 16 amino acids. Per the germline V gene, CDR1 is SGHTA and CDR2 is FQGNSA.